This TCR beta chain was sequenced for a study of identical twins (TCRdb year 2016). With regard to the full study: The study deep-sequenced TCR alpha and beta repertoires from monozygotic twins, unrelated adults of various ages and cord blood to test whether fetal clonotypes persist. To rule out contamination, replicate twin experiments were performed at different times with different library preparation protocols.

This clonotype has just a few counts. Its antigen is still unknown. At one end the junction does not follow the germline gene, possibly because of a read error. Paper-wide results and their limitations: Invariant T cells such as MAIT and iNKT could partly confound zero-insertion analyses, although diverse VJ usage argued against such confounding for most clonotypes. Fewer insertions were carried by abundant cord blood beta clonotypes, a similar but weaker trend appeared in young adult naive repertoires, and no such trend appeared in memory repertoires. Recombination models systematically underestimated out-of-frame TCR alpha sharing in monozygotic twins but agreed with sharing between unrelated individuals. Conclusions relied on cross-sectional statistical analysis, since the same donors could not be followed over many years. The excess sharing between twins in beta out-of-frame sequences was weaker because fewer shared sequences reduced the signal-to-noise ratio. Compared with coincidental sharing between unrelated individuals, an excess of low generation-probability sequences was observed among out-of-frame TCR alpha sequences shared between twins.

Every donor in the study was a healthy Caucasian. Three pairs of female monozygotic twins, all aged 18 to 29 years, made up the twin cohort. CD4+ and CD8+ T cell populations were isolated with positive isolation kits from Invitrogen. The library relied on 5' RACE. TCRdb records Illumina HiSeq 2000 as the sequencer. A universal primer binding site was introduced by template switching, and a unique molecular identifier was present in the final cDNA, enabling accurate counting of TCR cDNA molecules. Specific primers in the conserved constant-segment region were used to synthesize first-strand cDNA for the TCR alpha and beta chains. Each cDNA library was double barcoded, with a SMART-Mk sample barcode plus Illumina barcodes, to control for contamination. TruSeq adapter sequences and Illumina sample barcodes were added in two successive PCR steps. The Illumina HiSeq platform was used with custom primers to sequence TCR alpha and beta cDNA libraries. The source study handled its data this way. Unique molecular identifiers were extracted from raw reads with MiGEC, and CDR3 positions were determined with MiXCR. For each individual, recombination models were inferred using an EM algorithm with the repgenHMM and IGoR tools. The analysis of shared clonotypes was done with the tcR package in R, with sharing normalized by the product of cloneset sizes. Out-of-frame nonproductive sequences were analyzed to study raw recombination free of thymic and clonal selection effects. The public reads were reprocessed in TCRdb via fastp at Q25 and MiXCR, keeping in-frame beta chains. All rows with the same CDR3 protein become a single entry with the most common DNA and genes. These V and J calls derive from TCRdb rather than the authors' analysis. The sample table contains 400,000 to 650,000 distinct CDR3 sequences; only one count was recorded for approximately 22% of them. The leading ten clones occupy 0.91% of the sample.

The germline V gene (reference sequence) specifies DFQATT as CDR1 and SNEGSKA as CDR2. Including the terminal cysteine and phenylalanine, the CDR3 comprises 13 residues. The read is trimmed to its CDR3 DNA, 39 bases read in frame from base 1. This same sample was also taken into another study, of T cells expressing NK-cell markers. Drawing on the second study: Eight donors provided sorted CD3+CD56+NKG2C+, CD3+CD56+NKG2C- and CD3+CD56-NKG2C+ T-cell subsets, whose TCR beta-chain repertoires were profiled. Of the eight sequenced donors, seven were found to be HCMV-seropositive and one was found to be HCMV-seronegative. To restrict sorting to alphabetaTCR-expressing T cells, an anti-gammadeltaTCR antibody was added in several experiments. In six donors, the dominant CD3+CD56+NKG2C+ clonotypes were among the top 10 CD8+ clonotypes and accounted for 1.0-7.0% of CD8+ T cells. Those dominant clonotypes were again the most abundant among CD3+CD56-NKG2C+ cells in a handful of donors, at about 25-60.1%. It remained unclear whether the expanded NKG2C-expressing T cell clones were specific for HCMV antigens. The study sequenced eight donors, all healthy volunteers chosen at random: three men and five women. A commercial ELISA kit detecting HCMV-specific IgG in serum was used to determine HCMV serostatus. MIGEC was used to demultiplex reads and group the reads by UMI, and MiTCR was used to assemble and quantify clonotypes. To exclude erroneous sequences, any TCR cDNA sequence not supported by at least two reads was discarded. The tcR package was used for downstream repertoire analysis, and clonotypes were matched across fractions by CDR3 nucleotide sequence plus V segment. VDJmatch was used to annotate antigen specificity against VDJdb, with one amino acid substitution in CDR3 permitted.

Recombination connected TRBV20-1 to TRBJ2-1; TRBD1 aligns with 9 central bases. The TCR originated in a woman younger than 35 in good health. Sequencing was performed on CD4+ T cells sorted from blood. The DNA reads TGCAGTGCTAGAGCCCTGATAACAGGGGGCTTGATCTTC. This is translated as CSARALITGGLIF.